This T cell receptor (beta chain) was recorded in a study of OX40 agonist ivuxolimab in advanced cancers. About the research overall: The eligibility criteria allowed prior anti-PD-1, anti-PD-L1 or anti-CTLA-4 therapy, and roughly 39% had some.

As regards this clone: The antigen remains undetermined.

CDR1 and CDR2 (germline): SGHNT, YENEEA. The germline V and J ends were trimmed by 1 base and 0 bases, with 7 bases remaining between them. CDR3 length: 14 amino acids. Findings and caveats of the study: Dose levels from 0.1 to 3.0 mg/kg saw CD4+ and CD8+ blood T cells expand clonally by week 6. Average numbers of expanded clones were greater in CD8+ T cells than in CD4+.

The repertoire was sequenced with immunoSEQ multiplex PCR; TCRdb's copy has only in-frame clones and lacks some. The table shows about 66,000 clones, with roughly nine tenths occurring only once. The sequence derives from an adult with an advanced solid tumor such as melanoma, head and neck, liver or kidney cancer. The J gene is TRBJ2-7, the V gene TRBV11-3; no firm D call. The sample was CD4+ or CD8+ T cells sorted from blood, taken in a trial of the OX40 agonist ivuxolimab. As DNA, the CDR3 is TGTGCCAGCAGCTTAGGTTCATCCTCCTACGAGCAGTACTTC. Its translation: CASSLGSSSYEQYF. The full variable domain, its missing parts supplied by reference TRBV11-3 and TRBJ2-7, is EAGVVQSPRYKIIEKKQPVAFWCNPISGHNTLYWYLQNLGQGPELLIRYENEEAVDDSQLPKDRFSAERLKGVDSTLKIQPAELGDSAVYLCASSLGSSSYEQYFGPGTRLTVT.